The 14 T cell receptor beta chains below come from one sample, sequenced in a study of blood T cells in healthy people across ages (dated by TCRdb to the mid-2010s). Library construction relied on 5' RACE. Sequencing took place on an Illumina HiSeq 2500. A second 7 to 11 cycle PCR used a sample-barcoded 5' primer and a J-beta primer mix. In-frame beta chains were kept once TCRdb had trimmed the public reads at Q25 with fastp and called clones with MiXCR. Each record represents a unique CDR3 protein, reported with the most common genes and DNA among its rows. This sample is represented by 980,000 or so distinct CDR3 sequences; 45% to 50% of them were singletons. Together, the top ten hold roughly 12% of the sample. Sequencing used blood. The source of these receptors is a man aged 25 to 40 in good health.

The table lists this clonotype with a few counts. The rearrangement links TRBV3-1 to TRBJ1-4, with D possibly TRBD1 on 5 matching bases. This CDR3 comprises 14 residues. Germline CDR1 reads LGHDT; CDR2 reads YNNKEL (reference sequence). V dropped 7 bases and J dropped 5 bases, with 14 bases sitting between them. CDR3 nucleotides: TGTGCCAGCAACCACGGGACGGGAAATGAAAAACTGTTTTTT. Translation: CASNHGTGNEKLFF.

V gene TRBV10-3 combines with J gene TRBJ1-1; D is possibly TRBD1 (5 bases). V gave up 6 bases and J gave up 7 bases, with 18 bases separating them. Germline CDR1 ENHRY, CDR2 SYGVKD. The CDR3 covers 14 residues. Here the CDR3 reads CAISPTETSIEAFF. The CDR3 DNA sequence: TGTGCCATCAGCCCGACAGAAACCTCAATTGAAGCTTTCTTT.

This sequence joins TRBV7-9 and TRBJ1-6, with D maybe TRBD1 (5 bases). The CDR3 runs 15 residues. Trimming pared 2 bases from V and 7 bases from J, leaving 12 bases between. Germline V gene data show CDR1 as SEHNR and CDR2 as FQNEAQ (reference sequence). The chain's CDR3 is CASSLSDSPNSPLHF. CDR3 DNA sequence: TGTGCCAGCAGCTTATCCGACAGCCCGAATTCACCCCTCCACTTT.

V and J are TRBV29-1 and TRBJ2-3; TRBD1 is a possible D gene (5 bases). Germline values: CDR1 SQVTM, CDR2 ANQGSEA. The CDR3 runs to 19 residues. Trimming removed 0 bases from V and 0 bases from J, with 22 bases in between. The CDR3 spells CSVEDRLVDSALSTDTQYF. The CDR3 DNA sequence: TGCAGCGTTGAAGATCGACTCGTTGACAGCGCCCTCAGCACAGATACGCAGTATTTT.

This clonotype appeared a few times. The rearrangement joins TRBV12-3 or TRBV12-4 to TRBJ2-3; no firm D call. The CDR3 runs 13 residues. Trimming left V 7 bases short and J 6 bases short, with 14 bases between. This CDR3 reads CASMFRPPDTQYF. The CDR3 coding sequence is TGTGCCAGCATGTTTCGGCCCCCCGATACGCAGTATTTT.

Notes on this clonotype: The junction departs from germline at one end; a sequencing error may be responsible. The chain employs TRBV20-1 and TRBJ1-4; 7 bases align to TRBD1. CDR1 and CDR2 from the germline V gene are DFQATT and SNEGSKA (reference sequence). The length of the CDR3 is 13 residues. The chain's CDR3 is CGARQGSSEKLFF. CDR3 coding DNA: TGCGGTGCTAGACAGGGATCGAGCGAAAAACTGTTTTTT.

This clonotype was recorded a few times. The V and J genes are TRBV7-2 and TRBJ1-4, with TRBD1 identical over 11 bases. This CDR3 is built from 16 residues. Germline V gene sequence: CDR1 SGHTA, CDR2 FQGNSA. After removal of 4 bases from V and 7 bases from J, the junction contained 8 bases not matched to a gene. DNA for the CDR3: TGTGCCAGCAGCTCTGGACAGGGGGCGCGTGGTGAAAAACTGTTTTTT. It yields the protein CASSSGQGARGEKLFF.

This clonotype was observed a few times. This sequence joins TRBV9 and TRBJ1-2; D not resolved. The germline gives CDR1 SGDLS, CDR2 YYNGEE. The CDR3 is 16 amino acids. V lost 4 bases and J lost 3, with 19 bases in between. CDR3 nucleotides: TGTGCCAGCAGCCCTGATCTAGGAAGGTACGACTATGGCTACACCTTC. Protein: CASSPDLGRYDYGYTF.

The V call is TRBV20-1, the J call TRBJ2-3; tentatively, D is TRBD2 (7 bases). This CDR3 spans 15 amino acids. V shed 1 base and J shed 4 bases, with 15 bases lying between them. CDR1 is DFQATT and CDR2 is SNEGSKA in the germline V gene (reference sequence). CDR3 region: CSARGGGALADTQYF. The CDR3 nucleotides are TGCAGTGCTAGAGGGGGGGGGGCCTTAGCAGATACGCAGTATTTT.

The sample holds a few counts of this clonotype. As DNA, the CDR3 is TGCAGCGGGGGGGACAGGGAGGATGGCTACACCTTC. Translating it yields CSGGDREDGYTF. The V and J genes are TRBV29-1 and TRBJ1-2; 9 bases align to TRBD1. Germline CDR1 and CDR2: SQVTM and ANQGSEA. The CDR3 runs 12 residues. V was pared by 7 bases and J by 6 bases, with 6 bases of the junction left unmatched.

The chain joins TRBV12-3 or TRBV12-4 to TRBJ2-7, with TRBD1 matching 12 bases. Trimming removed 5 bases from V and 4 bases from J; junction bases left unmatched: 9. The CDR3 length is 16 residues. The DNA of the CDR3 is TGTGCCAGCAGTACAGACGGGACAGGGGGCGGATACGAGCAGTACTTC. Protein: CASSTDGTGGGYEQYF.

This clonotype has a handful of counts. This CDR3 reads CATSRLRQGRNNQPQHF. CDR3 nucleotides: TGTGCCACCAGCAGACTCAGACAGGGTCGGAACAATCAGCCCCAGCATTTT. J is TRBJ1-5 and V is TRBV15, with 7 bases that match TRBD1. This CDR3 spans 17 amino acids. The junction had 10 bases not matched to a gene; V was cut back by 2 bases and J by 3 bases. Looked up from germline, CDR1 is LNHNV and CDR2 is YYDKDF (reference sequence).

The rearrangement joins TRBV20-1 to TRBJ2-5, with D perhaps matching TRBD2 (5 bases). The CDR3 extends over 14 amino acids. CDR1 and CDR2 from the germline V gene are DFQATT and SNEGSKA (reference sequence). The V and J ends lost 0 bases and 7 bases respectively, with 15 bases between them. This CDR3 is CSARDQVGRGTQYF. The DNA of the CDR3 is TGCAGTGCTAGAGATCAGGTGGGGAGAGGGACCCAGTACTTC.

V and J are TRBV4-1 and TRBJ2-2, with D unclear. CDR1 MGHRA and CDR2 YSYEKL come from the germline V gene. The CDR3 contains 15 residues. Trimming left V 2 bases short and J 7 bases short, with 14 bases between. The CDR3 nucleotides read TGCGCCAGCAGCCAATTATCCGTTTTTGTCGGGGAGCTGTTTTTT. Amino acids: CASSQLSVFVGELFF.